The sequence of this T cell receptor (beta chain) was determined in a study of memory CD8 T cells in hepatitis C reinfection. CDR1 is SGDLS, CDR2 YYNGEE, per germline. CDR3 length equals 14 residues. The V and J ends lost 0 bases and 6 bases respectively, with 13 bases between them. Time point defined: late/post reinfection, 12 to 24 weeks after detection. Sorted cells were sequenced directly ex vivo without any in vitro expansion. Total naive CD8 T cells were sorted as viable CD3+ CD8+ CD45RO- cells from a couple of donors. The method was immunoSEQ multiplex PCR; TCRdb's version includes in-frame clones alone and lacks a portion of them. Of approximately 46,000 clones listed, 80% to 90% are singletons.

Source material: naive CD8+ T cells sorted from blood. The sequence came from a man younger than 35 with hepatitis C virus infection. V is TRBV9 and J is TRBJ2-7; TRBD2 might be the D (6 bases). This CDR3 is CASSVVGGLGEQYF. CDR3 DNA: TGTGCCAGCAGCGTAGTTGGAGGGTTGGGCGAGCAGTACTTC. Filled out from reference TRBV9 and TRBJ2-7, the complete variable domain reads DSGVTQTPKHLITATGQRVTLRCSPRSGDLSVYWYQQSLDQGLQFLIQYYNGEERAKGNILERFSAQQFPDLHSELNLSSLELGDSALYFCASSVVGGLGEQYFGPGTRLTVT.